Below are 14 T cell receptor beta chains sequenced from a single sample in a study of monozygotic twins with inflammatory bowel disease (dated by TCRdb to the late 2010s). Receptors were amplified or captured by 5' RACE. Sequenced using an Illumina HiSeq 2500. TCRdb reprocessed the reads, and each CDR3 protein sequence is entered once, without DNA. In this sample's table one finds some 330,000 distinct CDR3 sequences. Together, the top ten hold roughly 5.8% of the sample. Sequenced material: blood. All receptors derive from a human donor with ulcerative colitis or Crohn's disease, or a healthy co-twin of an affected twin (not recorded which).

The rearrangement joins TRBV5-4 to TRBJ1-1; TCRdb proposes TRBD1, but this gene call is untestable without DNA. This CDR3 region has 15 residues. Germline V gene data show CDR1 as SGHNT and CDR2 as YYREEE (reference sequence). The CDR3 region is CASKRYDRELDRAFF.

V is TRBV5-1 and J is TRBJ2-1; absent DNA, TCRdb's TRBD2 call cannot be checked. Germline V gene data show CDR1 as SGHRS and CDR2 as YFSETQ. The CDR3 runs to 16 residues. CDR3 residues: CASRPYSGQIYNEQFF.

This chain links TRBV20-1 with TRBJ1-4. Looked up from germline, CDR1 is DFQATT and CDR2 is SNEGSKA (reference sequence). This CDR3 has 17 residues. CDR3: CSARDPLGSATNEKLFF.

The rearrangement joins TRBV12-3 or TRBV12-4 to TRBJ1-5; TCRdb selects TRBD1, and the lack of DNA leaves this call unchecked. The CDR3 extends over 14 amino acids. The CDR3 sequence is CASSPRDIYQPQHF.

The gene calls are TRBV7-9 and TRBJ1-2; TCRdb's D call, TRBD1, is unchecked because there is no DNA. The CDR3 length is 13 residues. Germline assignment: CDR1 SEHNR and CDR2 FQNEAQ (reference sequence). CDR3 region: CASSQGPNYGYTF.

The chain has TRBV7-3 and TRBJ2-1; TCRdb names TRBD2, which stays unverified in the absence of DNA. Germline loops: CDR1 SGHTA, CDR2 FQGTGA. The CDR3 covers 14 residues. CDR3: CASSLTGGAYEQFF.

This chain uses TRBV25-1 with TRBJ2-7; TCRdb's assignment of TRBD1 cannot be checked, as there is no DNA. Germline lookup yields CDR1 MGHDK and CDR2 SYGVNS. The CDR3 contains 15 residues. This CDR3 reads CASSENEDRDYEQYF.

The chain combines TRBV30 with TRBJ1-3. CDR3 length: 13 amino acids. The germline V gene encodes CDR1 GTSNPN and CDR2 SVGIG (reference sequence). The CDR3 sequence is CAWSGTSRNTIYF. Filled out from reference TRBV30 and TRBJ1-3, the complete variable domain reads SQTIHQWPATLVQPVGSPLSLECTVEGTSNPNLYWYRQAAGRGLQLLFYSVGIGQISSEVPQNLSASRPQDRQFILSSKKLLLSDSGFYLCAWSGTSRNTIYFGEGSWLTVV.

The chain recombines TRBV20-1 with TRBJ2-5; TCRdb's D call of TRBD1 is untestable without DNA. This CDR3 is built from 17 residues. From germline, CDR1 is DFQATT and CDR2 SNEGSKA (reference sequence). Here the CDR3 reads CSANPGQGGGWQETQYF.

This chain joins TRBV7-8 and TRBJ1-2; TCRdb designates TRBD1, a call that cannot be tested without DNA. This CDR3 spans 15 amino acids. Germline CDR1 SGHVS, CDR2 FQNEAQ. The CDR3 sequence is CASSLAMGGGYGYTF.

The genes are TRBV20-1 and TRBJ2-7; TCRdb gives TRBD1 as the D gene, but with no DNA this cannot be confirmed. There are 16 residues in the CDR3. Germline CDR1 DFQATT, CDR2 SNEGSKA (reference sequence). This chain's CDR3 is CSASSEYKGKSGEQYF.

This chain connects TRBV10-3 to TRBJ2-1; lacking DNA, the TRBD2 call made by TCRdb goes unchecked. Per germline, CDR1 ENHRY and CDR2 SYGVKD. There are 15 residues in the CDR3. CDR3 region: CAISVRGREGNEQFF.

This chain joins TRBV15 and TRBJ2-2; the TRBD2 assignment by TCRdb is unverifiable without DNA. The CDR3 has 16 residues. The germline gives CDR1 LNHNV, CDR2 YYDKDF (reference sequence). The CDR3 reads CATRRNPLAGAGELFF.

The CDR3 here is CASSVKRGRNGYTF. This chain connects TRBV7-7 to TRBJ1-2; no DNA is available, so the TRBD1 call from TCRdb remains unchecked. The germline V gene encodes CDR1 SSHAT and CDR2 FNYEAQ (reference sequence). This CDR3 spans 14 amino acids.